The following is a T cell receptor beta chain sequence with its context. This clonotype was detected once. What antigen it recognizes has not been identified. Base-call qualities are not available, and no considerably larger clone is one nucleotide away. A read on its own is weak evidence. Via the germline V gene (reference sequence), CDR1 is DFQATT and CDR2 SNEGSKA. V and J are truncated by 6 bases and 6 bases respectively, leaving an intervening sequence of 15 bases. The CDR3 starts with the cysteine, ends with the phenylalanine, and has 13 residues. Left in the record is the CDR3 DNA by itself, 39 bases read in frame from the first base. The data are from a study of response to subunit inactivated influenza vaccine (dated 2018 in TCRdb). With respect to the entire study: Deep quantitative T cell receptor repertoire profiling was used in the study to track responses to a trivalent subunit inactivated influenza vaccine. General study outcomes and caveats: According to the authors, only a limited number of new T cells may be recruited by each seasonal influenza vaccination.

The library was made by RT-PCR. Sequencing was performed on an Illumina HiSeq 2500. The public reads were reprocessed in TCRdb via fastp at Q25 and MiXCR, keeping in-frame beta chains. All rows with the same CDR3 protein become a single entry with the most common DNA and genes. In this sample the table shows around 850,000 distinct CDR3 sequences, approximately 18% of which occur a single time. About 11% of the sample is in the top ten clones. Sequencing used PBMCs from blood, obtained 5 days after vaccination. The sequence was collected from a man in his fifties who received an inactivated influenza vaccine. Donor details come from another sample of the same person, matched by shared clones. The chain links TRBV20-1 with TRBJ1-3; no D gene call is confident. The nucleotides are TGCAGTGCCCTCGACCCGGGAGCAAACACCATATATTTT. This is translated as CSALDPGANTIYF.